Listed below are T cell receptor beta chains from one sample, sequenced in a study of T-cell memory formation after mild COVID-19. Each CDR3 protein gets one entry after TCRdb re-called the 5' RACE reads with MiXCR. The sample holds approximately 350,000 distinct CDR3 sequences, around 14% seen once. Sample: PBMCs or a T cell subset sorted from them (not recorded which). Receptor source: a man aged 18 to 30 who had mild COVID-19 (a few samples of this study predate the infection). Cell type and time point are not known. The conserved cysteine and the conserved F or W are not part of the CDR3 here. Each record gives: D gene, J gene, V gene, CDR3 protein. A D gene is named only where the DNA matches it firmly.

>NA|TRBJ2-1|TRBV7-7
ASSLRLFRNNEQF
>NA|TRBJ2-3|TRBV7-2
ASSSSRASTDTQY
>TRBD1|TRBJ2-1|TRBV5-1
ASSSRDRDPEQF
>NA|TRBJ2-5|TRBV7-2
ASSPLTQETQY
>TRBD2|TRBJ2-3|TRBV29-1
SVRRGEYGTQY
>NA|TRBJ1-1|TRBV5-1
ASSVQQGGEAF
>TRBD2|TRBJ2-7|TRBV5-1
ASSSGTSGGPGYEQY
>NA|TRBJ2-7|TRBV6-5
ASSSAPGQRRQY
>TRBD2|TRBJ2-5|TRBV20-1
SARDRRSSGGLETQY
>NA|TRBJ2-1|TRBV15
ATSRPPHGNEQF
>NA|TRBJ2-3|TRBV20-1
SARDQDTDTQY
>NA|TRBJ1-2|TRBV4-1
ASSQTDNYGYT
>NA|TRBJ1-5|TRBV7-2
ASSLILGTGQPQH
>TRBD2|TRBJ2-7|TRBV30
AWNRAGETYEQY
>NA|TRBJ2-1|TRBV6-2/TRBV6-3
ASRVQGGMREQF
>NA|TRBJ2-3|TRBV24-1
ATRDAGGKDTQY
>NA|TRBJ1-5|TRBV20-1
SARAPGFEGWDPNQPQH
>TRBD1|TRBJ1-2|TRBV2
ASGGQGGYGYT
>TRBD2|TRBJ2-5|TRBV12-3/TRBV12-4
ASSFLAGVQETQY
>TRBD1|TRBJ1-5|TRBV6-2/TRBV6-3
ASSYSIGTGGRNQPQH
>TRBD2|TRBJ2-5|TRBV19
ASRRAGDQETQY
>NA|TRBJ1-1|TRBV6-2/TRBV6-3
ASNPGPFTEAF
>TRBD1|TRBJ2-7|TRBV7-8
ASSLGNRGVDEQY
>TRBD1|TRBJ1-2|TRBV15
ATSKRGQVYGYT
>NA|TRBJ1-4|TRBV19
ASSIDRKKLF
>TRBD1|TRBJ2-2|TRBV7-7
ASTQGARQTGELF
>TRBD1|TRBJ1-4|TRBV13
ASSWDSEKLF
>NA|TRBJ2-3|TRBV7-9
ASSLRETADTQY
>TRBD1|TRBJ1-3|TRBV9
ASSGTGVGNTIY
>NA|TRBJ1-5|TRBV6-5
ASSYFGGDQPQH
>TRBD1|TRBJ1-2|TRBV9
ASSVDRAHGYT